This T cell receptor (beta chain) was recovered during a study of T cell changes during pregnancy in multiple sclerosis. Trimming shortened V by 3 bases and J by 0 bases, and 18 bases separated the two germline ends. The CDR3 runs to 18 residues. Germline V gene lookup returns CDR1 SGHKS and CDR2 YYEKEE (reference sequence). This table comes from immunoSEQ multiplex PCR, and its TCRdb copy is limited to in-frame clones, with some not included. Of some 110,000 clones listed, around 93% were seen once; the top ten hold roughly 1.5%. This chain links TRBV5-5 with TRBJ1-4, with TRBD1 as a possible D gene (5 bases). The sequence came from a female donor with multiple sclerosis, enrolled in a pregnancy study. This specimen was peripheral blood, taken after pregnancy. CDR3 sequence (DNA): TGTGCCAGCAGCTCCCCTGGGGGGGTCTCTGCAACTAATGAAAAACTGTTTTTT. Encoded protein: CASSSPGGVSATNEKLFF.